The text below deals with one T cell receptor beta chain. The sample holds a few counts of this clone. Its antigen target is currently unknown. No per-base quality is available; no much larger clone lies one base away. The immunoSEQ Assay, a bias-controlled multiplex PCR, was used to amplify TCRbeta CDR3 regions from genomic DNA. Per the source publication's procedure: Nucleated cell counts per sample were estimated from amplification of reference gene primers within the assay. To quantify the absolute abundance of each unique TCRbeta CDR3 rearrangement, sequence reads were collapsed and filtered. For each sample, productive Simpson clonality was calculated as the square root of Simpson's diversity index across productive rearrangements. The table comes from immuneACCESS by way of TCRdb, which keeps in-frame sequences with V and J called. Part of the clones is missing from these tables; in studies checked, under half for an unresolved V gene and the rest for unknown reasons. The DNA was the basis for D and trimming; V, J and clone size are from that table. Recorded for this sample are around 300,000 clones; 86% of them occurred a single time. The ten largest clones capture roughly 3% of the sample.

This entry comes from a study of blood T cell repertoires in COVID-19 (dated by TCRdb to the early 2020s). Context from the whole study: The collaborator samples originated in the United States, Italy and Spain and spanned the acute and convalescent phases of COVID-19. The material from the prospective study consisted of cDNA or gDNA derived from T cells, B-cell-depleted T cells, or PBMCs. The dataset comprised deeply sampled blood TCRbeta repertoires from subjects exposed to, actively infected with, or recovered from COVID-19. The repertoires were made available in a free public database intended to serve as a resource for research on the immune response to SARS-CoV-2. The samples were drawn from the first 160 participants of the ongoing ImmuneRACE study and from over 950 subjects provided by 6 global collaborators. The sample metadata nearly always contained a de-identified subject ID, COVID-19 status, age in years and sex. HLA class I and class II types, where available, came from metadata supplied by the sample provider rather than from assay-based typing. On the study overall, not on this receptor specifically: The amount of clinical and demographic metadata varied by source and participant and was provided uncurated.

Participants in the prospective study were aged roughly 18 to 95 years, lived in 24 United States geographic areas, and enrolled through a virtual design. In the prospective study, cohorts were assigned on the basis of participant-reported clinical history obtained from a screening survey and a study questionnaire. Recovered participants in ImmuneRACE Cohort 3 were defined as having two consecutive negative NP/OP PCR tests, clearance from a healthcare professional, or resolution of symptoms. In the prospective study, mobile phlebotomists collected whole blood, serum and a nasopharyngeal or oropharyngeal swab from each participant. Participants in the prospective study had the option to provide additional blood draws and questionnaires over a roughly 2-month period. Blood samples from the prospective study were shipped frozen or at room temperature prior to DNA extraction. Cut back by 0 bases and 10 bases, the V and J ends lie 18 bases apart. Including the terminal cysteine and phenylalanine, the CDR3 comprises 15 residues. The entry retains the CDR3 DNA only, 45 bases that are in frame from base 1. Taken from the germline V gene, the CDR1 and CDR2 loops are SGHAT and FQNNGV.

The receptor chain draws on TRBV11-2 and TRBJ1-1; the D gene assignment is ambiguous. The sequenced sample consisted of PBMCs or T cells enriched from blood (not recorded which). The receptor was derived from a woman aged 18-30 years who had recovered from COVID-19. The CDR3 region reads CASSLDGSLRGGAFF. The nucleotides are TGTGCCAGCAGCTTAGATGGGAGTCTTCGTGGAGGAGCTTTCTTT.